This is a list of T cell receptor beta chains from one sample in a study of early T cells in non-severe SARS-CoV-2 infection. TCRdb independently ran MiXCR on the 5' RACE reads; one entry per CDR3 protein. The sample includes 55,000 to 75,000 distinct CDR3 sequences, less than 10% of them seen just once. The sequencing sample was made of whole blood. Receptor source: an adult who was a healthcare worker with PCR-confirmed SARS-CoV-2 infection or an uninfected control (not recorded which). Each CDR3 is given with its conserved first and last residue. The D gene is left open where the match is weak. Size is stated for part of the rows, as once, few or many counts, or as a class when the clone is expanded.

j_call	clone_size	v_call	d_call	cdr3_aa	cdr3_nt
TRBJ2-3	few	TRBV6-1	NA	CASSRGTLTTDTQYF	TGTGCCAGCAGTCGCGGGACCCTCACCACAGATACGCAGTATTTT
TRBJ1-1	many	TRBV29-1	TRBD1	CSVPRQGAEAFF	TGCAGCGTACCGAGACAGGGCGCTGAAGCTTTCTTT
TRBJ2-2	few	TRBV6-5	TRBD1	CASRGIQGAGELFF	TGTGCCAGCAGGGGTATTCAGGGGGCCGGGGAGCTGTTTTTT
TRBJ2-1	many	TRBV6-1	TRBD1	CASQPTGHVFEQFF	TGTGCCAGCCAACCGACAGGGCATGTCTTTGAGCAGTTCTTC
TRBJ1-3	few	TRBV2	NA	CASSVLAVSGNTIYF	TGTGCCAGCAGTGTTTTGGCAGTCTCTGGAAACACCATATATTTT
TRBJ2-5	few	TRBV7-9	NA	CASSGGRLVFYNQETQYF	TGTGCCAGCAGCGGAGGGAGACTGGTATTCTATAACCAAGAGACCCAGTACTTC
TRBJ2-5	few	TRBV2	NA	CASSATALRGQETQYF	TGTGCCAGCAGTGCGACAGCGCTCAGGGGCCAAGAGACCCAGTACTTC
TRBJ2-1	few	TRBV5-4	NA	CASSEGGSFGNEQFF	TGTGCCAGCAGCGAGGGCGGTAGCTTCGGCAATGAGCAGTTCTTC
TRBJ1-1	NA	TRBV6-5	NA	CASIGDGRTEAFF	TGTGCCAGCATTGGGGACGGTCGAACTGAAGCTTTCTTT
TRBJ1-1	few	TRBV7-9	NA	CASSSVGPEAFF	TGTGCCAGCAGCTCCGTTGGGCCTGAAGCTTTCTTT
TRBJ2-3	few	TRBV12-3/TRBV12-4	NA	CASSSGSGAHGTQYF	TGTGCCAGCAGTTCAGGCTCAGGAGCCCACGGTACGCAGTATTTT
TRBJ2-5	NA	TRBV7-6	NA	CASSLWRGGTKNQETQYF	TGTGCCAGCAGCTTATGGCGGGGCGGTACGAAGAACCAAGAGACCCAGTACTTC
TRBJ2-6	NA	TRBV6-1	TRBD1	CAGRGDRADAGANVLTF	TGTGCCGGCAGGGGGGACAGGGCAGACGCTGGGGCCAACGTCCTGACTTTC
TRBJ2-3	many	TRBV18	NA	CASSPLVGVDTQYF	TGTGCCAGCTCACCGTTAGTCGGGGTAGATACGCAGTATTTT
TRBJ2-5	few	TRBV11-2	TRBD1	CASSFTAIGRGETQYF	TGTGCCAGCAGTTTTACTGCCATCGGCAGGGGGGAGACCCAGTACTTC
TRBJ2-3	NA	TRBV5-4	NA	CASSLTPEVTSTDTQYF	TGTGCCAGCAGCTTGACCCCCGAAGTTACTAGCACAGATACGCAGTATTTT
TRBJ1-1	many	TRBV6-6	TRBD1	CASRPRDRGSHTEAFF	TGTGCCAGCAGACCCCGGGACAGGGGTTCGCACACTGAAGCTTTCTTT
TRBJ2-3	many	TRBV20-1	NA	CSASIRGGADTQYF	TGCAGTGCTAGTATACGGGGTGGCGCAGATACGCAGTATTTT
TRBJ2-2	few	TRBV6-1	NA	CASTRTGFTGELFF	TGTGCCAGCACGAGAACAGGGTTCACCGGGGAGCTGTTTTTT
TRBJ1-1	NA	TRBV4-1	NA	CASSHTGKTEAFF	TGCGCCAGCAGCCATACAGGGAAGACTGAAGCTTTCTTT
TRBJ1-5	NA	TRBV20-1	NA	CSARDITVTPYSNQPQHF	TGCAGTGCTAGAGATATTACAGTCACCCCCTATAGCAATCAGCCCCAGCATTTT
TRBJ2-3	few	TRBV5-1	TRBD1	CASSEPSTGDDTQYF	TGCGCCAGCAGCGAGCCCAGCACAGGGGATGATACGCAGTATTTT
TRBJ2-5	few	TRBV7-6	NA	CASSPFGFQETQYF	TGTGCCAGCAGTCCTTTCGGGTTCCAAGAGACCCAGTACTTC
TRBJ2-1	few	TRBV12-3/TRBV12-4	TRBD2	CASSLTRELAGGYNEQFF	TGTGCCAGCAGTTTAACCCGGGAACTAGCGGGGGGGTACAATGAGCAGTTCTTC
TRBJ2-5	NA	TRBV3-1	NA	CASTPRGLQETQYF	TGTGCCAGCACCCCTAGGGGCCTCCAAGAGACCCAGTACTTC
TRBJ2-5	few	TRBV5-1	TRBD2	CASSSGTTSGETQYF	TGCGCCAGCAGTTCCGGGACTACGAGTGGGGAGACCCAGTACTTC
TRBJ2-2	NA	TRBV5-4	TRBD1	CASSSHRGRYGELFF	TGTGCCAGCAGCTCACACAGGGGGCGATACGGGGAGCTGTTTTTT
TRBJ2-3	many	TRBV5-1	NA	CASSLGSDTQYF	TGTGCCAGCAGCTTAGGGTCAGATACGCAGTATTTT
TRBJ2-2	NA	TRBV20-1	NA	CSARGFGPRTNTGELFF	TGCAGTGCTAGGGGATTCGGGCCTCGAACAAACACCGGGGAGCTGTTTTTT
TRBJ1-4	many	TRBV12-3/TRBV12-4	TRBD1	CASRRGQGTEKLFF	TGTGCCAGCAGGAGAGGACAGGGAACTGAAAAACTGTTTTTT
TRBJ2-1	few	TRBV14	NA	CASSQGGLTGEQFF	TGTGCCAGCAGCCAAGGGGGGCTAACGGGTGAGCAGTTCTTC
TRBJ2-1	NA	TRBV29-1	NA	CSGPGETYNEQFF	TGCAGCGGGCCAGGGGAAACCTACAATGAGCAGTTCTTC
TRBJ2-5	many	TRBV2	TRBD1	CASSFSVGTAFGETQYF	TGTGCCAGCAGCTTTTCCGTCGGGACAGCATTTGGGGAGACCCAGTACTTC
TRBJ2-6	few	TRBV5-4	NA	CASSFRGAGANVLTF	TGTGCCAGCAGCTTCAGGGGGGCCGGGGCCAACGTCCTGACTTTC
TRBJ1-1	few	TRBV6-5	NA	CASRRGHTEAFF	TGTGCCAGCAGAAGGGGTCACACTGAAGCTTTCTTT
TRBJ2-1	few	TRBV5-1	TRBD2	CASSSRGGNEQFF	TGCGCCAGCAGCTCGCGGGGGGGCAATGAGCAGTTCTTC
TRBJ1-4	many	TRBV5-5	NA	CASSLVFVEKLFF	TGTGCCAGCAGCTTGGTATTTGTTGAAAAACTGTTTTTT
TRBJ2-3	many	TRBV7-3	NA	CASSSGFGGSSHDTQYF	TGTGCCAGCAGCTCCGGGTTCGGGGGTAGTTCACACGATACGCAGTATTTT
TRBJ1-1	NA	TRBV10-2	NA	CASSESKNTEAFF	TGCGCCAGCAGTGAGTCCAAGAACACTGAAGCTTTCTTT
TRBJ1-5	NA	TRBV7-2	NA	CASSLGWVYQPQHF	TGTGCCAGCAGCTTAGGTTGGGTATATCAGCCCCAGCATTTT
TRBJ2-1	many	TRBV7-6	NA	CASSLGVNEQFF	TGTGCCAGCAGCTTAGGAGTGAATGAGCAGTTCTTC
TRBJ2-1	many	TRBV10-2	NA	CASRHSGNEQFF	TGCGCCAGCAGACATTCCGGTAATGAGCAGTTCTTC